These 9 T cell receptor beta chains were all obtained from the same sample, sequenced in a study of OX40 agonist ivuxolimab in advanced cancers. Only in-frame clones appear in the TCRdb table, and some are missing; sequencing was by immunoSEQ multiplex PCR. The table records 100,000 or so clones, 85% to 90% of them present only once. Sequenced here: CD4+ or CD8+ T cells sorted from blood, sampled in a trial of the OX40 agonist ivuxolimab. Every receptor here comes from an adult with an advanced solid tumor such as melanoma, head and neck, liver or kidney cancer.

V usage is TRBV10-3 and J usage is TRBJ1-4, with a tentative D call TRBD1 (6 bases). The CDR3 consists of 17 residues. Germline loops: CDR1 ENHRY, CDR2 SYGVKD. Trimming took off 0 bases at V and 0 bases at J, with 11 bases between the two ends. CDR3 DNA sequence: TGTGCCATCAGTGAGTCGACAGGAATTGCAACTAATGAAAAACTGTTTTTT. Amino acids: CAISESTGIATNEKLFF.

This clone was seen once. V gene TRBV9 combines with J gene TRBJ2-1; D is possibly TRBD1 (6 bases). The CDR3 is 17 residues long. CDR1 and CDR2 (germline): SGDLS, YYNGEE. V was pared by 0 bases and J by 3 bases, with 16 bases between. The chain's CDR3 is CASSVGMGGRGYNEQFF. In DNA form, the CDR3 reads TGTGCCAGCAGCGTAGGAATGGGTGGCAGGGGCTACAATGAGCAGTTCTTC. The variable domain in full, with the rest retrieved from reference TRBV9 and TRBJ2-1, is DSGVTQTPKHLITATGQRVTLRCSPRSGDLSVYWYQQSLDQGLQFLIQYYNGEERAKGNILERFSAQQFPDLHSELNLSSLELGDSALYFCASSVGMGGRGYNEQFFGPGTRLTVL.

This clone was counted once. The chain employs TRBV2 and TRBJ2-7; D might be TRBD2 (5 bases). The germline CDR1 and CDR2 sequences are SNHLY and FYNNEI. This CDR3 spans 14 amino acids. The ends were cut back, 0 bases at V and 4 bases at J, with 10 bases in the middle. In DNA form, the CDR3 reads TGTGCCAGCAGTGAAGCGCGGGCTCCATACGAGCAGTACTTC. Translation gives CASSEARAPYEQYF.

The DNA of the CDR3 is TGCAGCGTTTACAGCAGCGTTCTGGGCGGCTACACCTTC. It yields the protein CSVYSSVLGGYTF. The chain links TRBV29-1 to TRBJ1-2; D unresolved. Trimming left V 5 bases short and J 8 bases short, with 18 bases between. Germline V CDR1 and CDR2: SQVTM, ANQGSEA. This CDR3 comprises 13 residues.

This rearrangement joins TRBV7-3 to TRBJ2-1; 9 nucleotides align to TRBD2. CDR3 length equals 18 residues. Per the germline V gene, CDR1 is SGHTA and CDR2 is FQGTGA. With 1 base clipped from V and 5 bases from J, the junction kept 12 bases outside the gene matches. The CDR3 DNA reads TGTGCCAGCAGCTTAAGGGCGGCTAGCGGGGCGAGGCACAATGAGCAGTTCTTC. The encoded protein is CASSLRAASGARHNEQFF.

The V and J genes are TRBV6-5 and TRBJ2-1, with D perhaps TRBD2 (5 bases). The germline V gene has CDR1 MNHEY and CDR2 SVGAGI. V lost 2 bases to trimming and J lost 5 bases, with 16 bases between them. The CDR3 has 16 residues. As DNA, the CDR3 is TGTGCCAGCAGTTACCGGGGTCCCAGGACCCACAATGAGCAGTTCTTC. It is translated as CASSYRGPRTHNEQFF.

This clone was observed a few times. This rearrangement joins TRBV6-1 to TRBJ2-7, with 11 bases aligning to TRBD2. The V segment lost 3 bases and the J segment 5 bases; nucleotides outside the gene matches: 3. Germline V gives CDR1 MNHNS, CDR2 SASEGT. The CDR3 length is 14 residues. The CDR3: CASSDTSGSHEQYF. DNA for the CDR3: TGTGCCAGCAGTGACACTAGCGGGAGTCACGAGCAGTACTTC.

Of note for this clone: Mismatch with germline at one junction end may stem from a read error. This chain joins TRBV6-6 and TRBJ1-6, with 9 bases matching TRBD1. The CDR3 is 12 amino acids. In germline, CDR1 is MNHNY, CDR2 SVGAGI (reference sequence). The CDR3 reads CASSPGTGPHHF. The CDR3 bases are TGTGCCAGCAGTCCCGGGACAGGGCCCCACCACTTT.

The V call is TRBV5-4, the J call TRBJ2-2, with TRBD2 matching 9 bases. Germline V gives CDR1 SGHNT, CDR2 YYREEE (reference sequence). The CDR3 contains 15 residues. Unmatched junction bases numbered 6, after V lost 4 bases and J lost 5 bases. The CDR3: CASSPGAGGTGELFF. CDR3 coding DNA: TGTGCCAGCAGCCCCGGGGCGGGAGGGACCGGGGAGCTGTTTTTT.